Below, 22 T cell receptor beta chains from the same sample are listed, as sequenced in a study of CD8+ T cells in alopecia areata. Following RNA extraction, reverse transcription yielded cDNA that acted as the sequencing template. TCRdb keeps only in-frame clones here, not all; method: immunoSEQ multiplex PCR. In the table there are 180,000 or so clones, roughly 60% of which are singletons. Sequencing used CD4+ T cells sorted from blood, obtained at week 0. The receptors originated from a human donor with alopecia areata.

The chain is built from TRBV6-1 and TRBJ2-7; 12 bases agree with TRBD2. Trimming at V came to 5 bases and at J to 3 bases, leaving 5 bases not matched to a gene. The CDR3 has 15 amino acids. Germline values: CDR1 MNHNS, CDR2 SASEGT. CDR3 DNA sequence: TGTGCCAGCAGTTCAACGACTAGCGGGGGCTACGAGCAGTACTTC. This encodes CASSSTTSGGYEQYF.

V and J are TRBV6-5 and TRBJ2-7, with TRBD2 matching over 12 bases. The CDR3 loop spans 15 amino acids. Unmatched junction bases numbered 7, after V lost 6 bases and J lost 4 bases. The germline V gene has CDR1 MNHEY and CDR2 SVGAGI. CDR3 residues: CASSPQTSGGYEQYF. The CDR3 DNA reads as TGTGCCAGCAGCCCCCAAACTAGCGGGGGGTACGAGCAGTACTTC.

This clone has only one observation. This chain uses TRBV5-1 with TRBJ2-5; D is ambiguous. There are 14 residues in the CDR3. From germline, CDR1 is SGHRS and CDR2 YFSETQ. Trimming removed 0 bases from V and 9 bases from J, with 15 bases in between. The CDR3, as DNA: TGCGCCAGCAGCTTGGCCCCCGACTCTCCCGCCCAGTACTTC. Its protein is CASSLAPDSPAQYF. Full variable domain (missing parts from reference TRBV5-1 and TRBJ2-5): KAGVTQTPRYLIKTRGQQVTLSCSPISGHRSVSWYQQTPGQGLQFLFEYFSETQRNKGNFPGRFSGRQFSNSRSEMNVSTLELGDSALYLCASSLAPDSPAQYFGPGTRLLVL.

Details on this clone: Sequence at one end of the junction differs from germline and may be a read error. V is TRBV5-1 and J is TRBJ2-5; D remains ambiguous. CDR3 length equals 12 residues. Germline lookup yields CDR1 SGHRS and CDR2 YFSETQ. For the CDR3, the DNA is TGCGCCAGCAGTTTGGAGCAAGAGACCCAGTACTTC. It encodes CASSLEQETQYF.

This clone was seen a single time. The chain employs TRBV30 and TRBJ2-5, with 10 bases lining up with TRBD2. V lost 5 bases and J lost 4; bases outside the gene matches: 7. CDR1 is GTSNPN and CDR2 is SVGIG in the germline V gene (reference sequence). This CDR3 contains 14 residues. The CDR3 loop is CAWSLAGGGETQYF. Written as DNA, the CDR3 is TGTGCCTGGTCATTAGCGGGGGGTGGAGAGACCCAGTACTTC.

This sequence joins TRBV14 and TRBJ1-2; D unclear. The germline gives CDR1 SGHDN, CDR2 FVKESK. The CDR3 spans 13 residues. The ends were cut back, 3 bases at V and 3 bases at J, with 8 bases in the middle. This CDR3 reads CASSQDVYYGYTF. The DNA for the CDR3 is TGTGCCAGCAGCCAGGACGTTTACTATGGCTACACCTTC.

This sequence joins TRBV27 and TRBJ2-7; 7 bases map to TRBD1. The J segment lost 2 bases and the V segment lost 6 bases, leaving 7 bases of the junction unmatched. Germline V CDR1 and CDR2: MNHEY, SMNVEV (reference sequence). The CDR3 loop spans 14 amino acids. The CDR3 nucleotides are TGTGCCAGCAGGAACCGACAGGGTGCCTACGAGCAGTACTTC. Translation: CASRNRQGAYEQYF.

V is TRBV5-4 and J is TRBJ2-1; tentative D call: TRBD2 (7 bases). The V end was cut by 2 bases, the J end by 5 bases, with 17 bases between. The CDR3 has 16 amino acids. Looked up from germline, CDR1 is SGHNT and CDR2 is YYREEE (reference sequence). The CDR3 DNA is TGTGCCAGCAGCTTTTCGGGGGGCGGCCCCAACAATGAGCAGTTCTTC. The encoded protein is CASSFSGGGPNNEQFF.

The chain couples TRBV7-2 to TRBJ1-5; no definite D call. CDR1 is SGHTA and CDR2 is FQGNSA in the germline V gene. Trimming cost V 2 bases and J 0 bases, with 2 bases left between them. The CDR3 spans 13 residues. CDR3 nucleotide sequence: TGTGCCAGCAGCTTAAATAGCAATCAGCCCCAGCATTTT. It encodes CASSLNSNQPQHF.

The chain couples TRBV29-1 to TRBJ2-5, with TRBD2 identical over 8 bases. This CDR3 region has 17 residues. V gave up 4 bases and J gave up 5 bases; unmatched junction bases: 18. Germline V gene data show CDR1 as SQVTM and CDR2 as ANQGSEA. The DNA for the CDR3 is TGCAGCGTTGTAGTTAGACGGACTAGCCTCCTTGGGGAGACCCAGTACTTC. Its protein product is CSVVVRRTSLLGETQYF.

This clone showed up just once. The V and J genes are TRBV6-1 and TRBJ1-2; 9 positions agree with TRBD1. With 6 bases clipped from V and 4 bases from J, the junction kept 3 bases outside the gene matches. The CDR3 is 13 amino acids. Germline-derived CDR1 and CDR2 are MNHNS and SASEGT. DNA for the CDR3: TGTGCCAGCAGGGCGACAGGGGGCTATGGCTACACCTTC. Encoded protein: CASRATGGYGYTF.

The V and J genes are TRBV2 and TRBJ1-5; D gene ambiguous. Germline V gives CDR1 SNHLY, CDR2 FYNNEI. The CDR3 contains 13 residues. V dropped 3 bases and J dropped 3 bases, with 6 bases sitting between them. CDR3 DNA sequence: TGTGCCAGCAGTGAGGAGGTCAATCAGCCCCAGCATTTT. This sequence encodes CASSEEVNQPQHF.

The V and J genes are TRBV6-5 and TRBJ1-1; D ambiguous. V was pared by 6 bases and J by 11 bases, with 22 bases between. The CDR3 length is 14 residues. Germline loops: CDR1 MNHEY, CDR2 SVGAGI. CDR3 protein: CASRSPSELLRAFF. CDR3 bases: TGTGCCAGCAGAAGCCCTTCTGAACTGCTTAGGGCTTTCTTT.

This clone was seen more than once but under ten times. The chain couples TRBV7-9 to TRBJ1-4; no clear D. The ends were cut back, 3 bases at V and 12 bases at J, with 14 bases in the middle. Germline V gene sequence: CDR1 SEHNR, CDR2 FQNEAQ (reference sequence). The CDR3 totals 13 residues. CDR3 nucleotides: TGTGCCAGCAGCTTGAGTTCGGGATTGGAACTGTTTTTT. Its translation: CASSLSSGLELFF.

The rearrangement uses TRBV7-8 and TRBJ2-7, with D unresolved. V gave up 1 base and J gave up 3 bases, with 10 bases separating them. The germline gives CDR1 SGHVS, CDR2 FQNEAQ. The CDR3 sequence is 14 residues long. The CDR3 reads CASSLEVRLYEQYF. The CDR3 DNA follows: TGTGCCAGCAGCTTAGAGGTCCGCCTCTACGAGCAGTACTTC.

This chain links TRBV5-1 with TRBJ2-3; TRBD2 matches at 10 bases. Germline V gene sequence: CDR1 SGHRS, CDR2 YFSETQ. Unmatched junction bases numbered 11, after V lost 8 bases and J lost 5 bases. The CDR3 contains 15 residues. The CDR3 DNA reads as TGCGCCAGTAAAAGTAGCGGGGGGCGAGTAGATACGCAGTATTTT. Its protein product is CASKSSGGRVDTQYF.

V gene TRBV6-6 combines with J gene TRBJ1-1; D is uncertain. The ends were cut back, 6 bases at V and 7 bases at J, with 12 bases in the middle. Germline lookup yields CDR1 MNHNY and CDR2 SVGAGI (reference sequence). CDR3 length equals 12 residues. CDR3 residues: CASSQTGHEAFF. The CDR3 bases are TGTGCCAGCAGCCAGACGGGTCATGAAGCTTTCTTT.

The CDR3 DNA follows: TGCAGCGTTGCGAAGCAGACGAACACTGAAGCTTTCTTT. Translation: CSVAKQTNTEAFF. The rearrangement links TRBV29-1 to TRBJ1-1; D unclear. CDR1 and CDR2 from the germline V gene are SQVTM and ANQGSEA. This CDR3 has 13 residues. V was trimmed by 4 bases and J by 1 base, leaving 10 bases between them.

This sequence joins TRBV30 and TRBJ2-1; 8 bases fit TRBD2. The CDR3 covers 16 residues. V lost 0 bases, J lost 6 bases, and 10 bases stayed unmatched. CDR1 and CDR2 from the germline V gene are GTSNPN and SVGIG (reference sequence). CDR3 residues: CAWSVGTGTRSNEQFF. CDR3 DNA sequence: TGTGCCTGGAGTGTAGGAACCGGGACTAGGAGCAATGAGCAGTTCTTC.

The CDR3 protein is CACSGGPRPYGYTF. In nucleotides, the CDR3 is TGTGCCTGCTCGGGAGGTCCGAGGCCCTATGGCTACACCTTC. The chain uses TRBV30 and TRBJ1-2; no clear D gene. V dropped 6 bases and J dropped 4 bases, with 18 bases sitting between them. This CDR3 is 14 amino acids long. Per germline, CDR1 GTSNPN and CDR2 SVGIG (reference sequence).

This clone was seen a handful of times. The chain has TRBV27 and TRBJ2-7; TRBD1 might be the D (6 bases). Germline V gene sequence: CDR1 MNHEY, CDR2 SMNVEV (reference sequence). This CDR3 is built from 14 residues. V dropped 6 bases and J dropped 2 bases, with 14 bases sitting between them. CDR3 in DNA: TGTGCCAGCAGAAGGGTGGACAGTACCTACGAGCAGTACTTC. It encodes CASRRVDSTYEQYF.

The rearrangement uses TRBV7-3 and TRBJ1-2; no clear D gene. V was pared by 3 bases and J by 7 bases, with 9 bases between. The V gene's germline CDR1 is SGHTA and CDR2 FQGTGA. The CDR3 is 12 amino acids. The chain's CDR3 is CASSLERVGYTF. The CDR3 DNA sequence: TGTGCCAGCAGCTTGGAAAGGGTTGGCTACACCTTC.